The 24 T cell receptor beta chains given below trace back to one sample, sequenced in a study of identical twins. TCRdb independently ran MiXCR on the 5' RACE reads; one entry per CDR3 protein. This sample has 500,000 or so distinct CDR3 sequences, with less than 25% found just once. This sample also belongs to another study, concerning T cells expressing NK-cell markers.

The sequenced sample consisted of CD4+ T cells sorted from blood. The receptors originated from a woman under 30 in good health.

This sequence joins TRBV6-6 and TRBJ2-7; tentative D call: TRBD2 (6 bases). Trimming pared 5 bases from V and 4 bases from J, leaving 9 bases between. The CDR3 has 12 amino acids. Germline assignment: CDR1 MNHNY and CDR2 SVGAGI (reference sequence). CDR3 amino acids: CASSKAGYEQYF. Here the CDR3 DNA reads TGTGCCAGCAGTAAGGCGGGGTACGAGCAGTACTTC.

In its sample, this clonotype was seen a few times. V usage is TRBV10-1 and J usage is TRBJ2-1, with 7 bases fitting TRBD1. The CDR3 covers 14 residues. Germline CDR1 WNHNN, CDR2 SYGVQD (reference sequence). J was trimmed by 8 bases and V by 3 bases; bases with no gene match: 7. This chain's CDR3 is CASSEPYRGDEQFF. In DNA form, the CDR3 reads TGCGCCAGCAGTGAACCCTACAGGGGCGATGAGCAGTTCTTC.

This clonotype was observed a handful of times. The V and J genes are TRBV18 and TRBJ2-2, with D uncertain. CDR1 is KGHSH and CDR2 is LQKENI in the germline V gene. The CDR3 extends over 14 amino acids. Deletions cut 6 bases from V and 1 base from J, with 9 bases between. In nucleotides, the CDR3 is TGTGCCAGCTCCCCCGTCGAGAACACCGGGGAGCTGTTTTTT. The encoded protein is CASSPVENTGELFF.

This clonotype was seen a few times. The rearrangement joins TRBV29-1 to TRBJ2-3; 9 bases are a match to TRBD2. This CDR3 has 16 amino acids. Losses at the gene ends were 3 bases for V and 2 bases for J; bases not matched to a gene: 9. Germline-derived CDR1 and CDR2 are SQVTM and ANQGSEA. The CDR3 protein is CSVDPPASGNTDTQYF. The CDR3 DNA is TGCAGCGTTGACCCGCCGGCTAGCGGGAACACAGATACGCAGTATTTT.

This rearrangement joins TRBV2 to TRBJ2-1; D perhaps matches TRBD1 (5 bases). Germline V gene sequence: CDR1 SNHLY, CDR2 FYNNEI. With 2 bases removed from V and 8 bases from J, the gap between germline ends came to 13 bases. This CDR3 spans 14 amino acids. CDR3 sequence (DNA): TGTGCCAGCAGTGAATTTAACAGGAGATATGAGCAGTTCTTC. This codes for CASSEFNRRYEQFF.

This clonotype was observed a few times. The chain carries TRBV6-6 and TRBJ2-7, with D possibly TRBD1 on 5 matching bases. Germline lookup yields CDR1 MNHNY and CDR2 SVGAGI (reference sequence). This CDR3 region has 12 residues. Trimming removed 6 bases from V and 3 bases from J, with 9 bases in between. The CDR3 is CASRDDSYEQYF. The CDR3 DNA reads TGTGCCAGCAGGGACGACAGCTACGAGCAGTACTTC.

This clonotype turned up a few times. CDR3 nucleotide sequence: TGTGCCAGCGGGTATCAGGGGATGGAGACCCAGTACTTC. Its protein is CASGYQGMETQYF. V and J are TRBV7-2 and TRBJ2-5, with TRBD1 as a possible D gene (6 bases). Between the trimmed V and J ends, which lost 8 bases and 5 bases, there was a span of 15 bases. The CDR3 has 13 residues. Looked up from germline, CDR1 is SGHTA and CDR2 is FQGNSA. The entire variable domain, with the rest obtained from reference TRBV7-2 and TRBJ2-5, is as follows: GAGVSQSPSNKVTEKGKDVELRCDPISGHTALYWYRQSLGQGLEFLIYFQGNSAPDKSGLPSDRFSAERTGGSVSTLTIQRTQQEDSAVYLCASGYQGMETQYFGPGTRLLVL.

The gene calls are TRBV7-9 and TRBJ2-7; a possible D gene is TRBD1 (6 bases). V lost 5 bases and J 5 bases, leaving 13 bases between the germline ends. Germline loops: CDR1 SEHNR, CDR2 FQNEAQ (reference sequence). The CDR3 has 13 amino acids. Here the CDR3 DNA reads TGTGCCAGCAGCGCCAGCTACAGGGACGAGCAGTACTTC. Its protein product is CASSASYRDEQYF.

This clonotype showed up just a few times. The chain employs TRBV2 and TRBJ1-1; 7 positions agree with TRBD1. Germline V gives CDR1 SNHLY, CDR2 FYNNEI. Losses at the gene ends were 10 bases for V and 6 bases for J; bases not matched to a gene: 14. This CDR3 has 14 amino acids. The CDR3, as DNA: TGTGCCACTGGACAGGACATTCTTCTCCCTGAAGCTTTCTTT. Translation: CATGQDILLPEAFF. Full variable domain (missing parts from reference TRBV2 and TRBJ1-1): EPEVTQTPSHQVTQMGQEVILRCVPISNHLYFYWYRQILGQKVEFLVSFYNNEISEKSEIFDDQFSVERPDGSNFTLKIRSTKLEDSAMYFCATGQDILLPEAFFGQGTRLTVV.

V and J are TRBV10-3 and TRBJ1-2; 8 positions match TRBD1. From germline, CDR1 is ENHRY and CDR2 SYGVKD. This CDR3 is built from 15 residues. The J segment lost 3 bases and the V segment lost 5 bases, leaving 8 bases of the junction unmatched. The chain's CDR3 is CAISIRTGLDYGYTF. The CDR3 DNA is TGTGCCATCAGTATTCGGACAGGGTTGGACTATGGCTACACCTTC.

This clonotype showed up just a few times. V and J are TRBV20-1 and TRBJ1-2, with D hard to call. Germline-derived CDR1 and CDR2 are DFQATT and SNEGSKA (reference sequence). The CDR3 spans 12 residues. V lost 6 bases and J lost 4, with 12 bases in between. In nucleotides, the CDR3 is TGCAGTGCGCCCGCCAATGCCTATGGCTACACCTTC. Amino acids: CSAPANAYGYTF.

The CDR3: CAIKAVAGIIGNEQFF. In DNA, the CDR3 is TGTGCCATCAAAGCGGTAGCGGGGATCATCGGGAATGAGCAGTTCTTC. The genes are TRBV10-3 and TRBJ2-1; 8 nucleotides agree with TRBD2. This CDR3 contains 16 residues. The germline CDR1 and CDR2 sequences are ENHRY and SYGVKD. After removal of 7 bases from V and 7 bases from J, the junction contained 15 bases not matched to a gene.

The CDR3 protein is CASSLQFGSSEQYF. CDR3 in DNA: TGTGCCAGCAGTCTACAGTTCGGCAGTTCTGAGCAGTACTTC. This chain joins TRBV6-2 or TRBV6-3 and TRBJ2-7, with no clear D. The CDR3 sequence is 14 residues long. The V end lost 5 bases, the J end lost 7 bases, and 18 bases lay between the germline ends. CDR1 and CDR2 (germline): MNHEY, SVGEGT.

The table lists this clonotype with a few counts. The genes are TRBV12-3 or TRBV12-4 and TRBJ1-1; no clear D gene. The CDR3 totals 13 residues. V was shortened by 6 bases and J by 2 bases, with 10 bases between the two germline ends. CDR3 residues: CASRQTINTEAFF. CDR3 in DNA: TGTGCCAGCAGACAGACCATTAACACTGAAGCTTTCTTT.

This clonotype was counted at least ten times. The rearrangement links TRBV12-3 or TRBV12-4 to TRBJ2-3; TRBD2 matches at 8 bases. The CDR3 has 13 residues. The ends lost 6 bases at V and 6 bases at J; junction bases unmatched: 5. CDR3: CASRPAGGDTQYF. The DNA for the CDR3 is TGTGCCAGCAGGCCCGCGGGAGGTGATACGCAGTATTTT.

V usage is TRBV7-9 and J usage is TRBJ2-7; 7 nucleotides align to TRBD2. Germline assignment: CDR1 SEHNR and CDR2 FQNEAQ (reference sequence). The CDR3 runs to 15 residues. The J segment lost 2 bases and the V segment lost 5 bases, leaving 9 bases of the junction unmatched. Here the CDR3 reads CASSGRLADTYEQYF. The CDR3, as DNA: TGTGCCAGCAGCGGTCGACTAGCAGATACCTACGAGCAGTACTTC.

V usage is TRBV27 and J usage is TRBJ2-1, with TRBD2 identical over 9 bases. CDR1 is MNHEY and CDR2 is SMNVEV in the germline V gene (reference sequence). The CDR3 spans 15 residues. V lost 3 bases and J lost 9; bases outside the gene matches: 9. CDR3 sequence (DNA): TGTGCCAGCAGTTTTGGTAGCGGGAGTTGGGCTGAGCAGTTCTTC. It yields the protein CASSFGSGSWAEQFF.

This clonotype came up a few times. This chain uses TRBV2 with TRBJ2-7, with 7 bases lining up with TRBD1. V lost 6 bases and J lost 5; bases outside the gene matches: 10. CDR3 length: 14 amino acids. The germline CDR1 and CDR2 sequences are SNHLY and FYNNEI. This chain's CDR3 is CASSRGTVGNEQYF. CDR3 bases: TGTGCCAGCAGCCGAGGGACAGTCGGCAACGAGCAGTACTTC.

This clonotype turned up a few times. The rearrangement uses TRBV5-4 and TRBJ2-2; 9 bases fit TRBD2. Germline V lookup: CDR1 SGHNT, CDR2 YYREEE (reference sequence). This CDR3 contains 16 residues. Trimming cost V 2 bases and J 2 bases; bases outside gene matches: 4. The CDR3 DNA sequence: TGTGCCAGCAGCTTAGGACTAGCGATAAACACCGGGGAGCTGTTTTTT. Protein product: CASSLGLAINTGELFF.

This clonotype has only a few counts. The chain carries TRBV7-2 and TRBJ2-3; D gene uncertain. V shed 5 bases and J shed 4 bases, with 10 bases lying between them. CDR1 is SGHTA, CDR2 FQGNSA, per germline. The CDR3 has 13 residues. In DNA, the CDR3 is TGTGCCAGCAGCCCCGCACTACCAGATACGCAGTATTTT. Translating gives CASSPALPDTQYF.

For the CDR3, the DNA is TGCGCCAGCAGCTTTGTTGCCAGAATCAACAATGAGCAGTTCTTC. As protein: CASSFVARINNEQFF. This chain links TRBV5-1 with TRBJ2-1; D is unclear. Germline V gene data show CDR1 as SGHRS and CDR2 as YFSETQ. The CDR3 is made up of 15 amino acids. Trimming took off 2 bases at V and 5 bases at J, with 14 bases between the two ends.

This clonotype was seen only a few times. The CDR3 DNA reads as TGTGCCAGCTCGGGTGTCGGAGGTCAGCCCCAGCATTTT. It codes for CASSGVGGQPQHF. V is TRBV27 and J is TRBJ1-5; D ambiguous. CDR3 length: 13 amino acids. The germline CDR1 and CDR2 sequences are MNHEY and SMNVEV (reference sequence). V lost 8 bases and J lost 6, with 14 bases in between.

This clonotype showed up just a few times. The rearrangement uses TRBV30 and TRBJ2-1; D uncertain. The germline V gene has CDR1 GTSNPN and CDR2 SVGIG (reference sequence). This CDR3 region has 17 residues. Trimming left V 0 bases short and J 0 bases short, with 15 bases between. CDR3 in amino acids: CAWSVRSASSSYNEQFF. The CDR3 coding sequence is TGTGCCTGGAGTGTACGATCCGCCTCTAGCTCCTACAATGAGCAGTTCTTC.

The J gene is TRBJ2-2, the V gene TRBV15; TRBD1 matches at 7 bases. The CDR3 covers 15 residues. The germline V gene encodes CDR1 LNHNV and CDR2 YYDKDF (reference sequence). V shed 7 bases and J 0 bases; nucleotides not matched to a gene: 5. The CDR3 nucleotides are TGTGCCACCAAGGTGACAGGGACGAACACCGGGGAGCTGTTTTTT. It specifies CATKVTGTNTGELFF.